A single sample gave rise to the 7 T cell receptor beta chains below, sequenced in a study of T cells in Graves' hyperthyroidism and ophthalmopathy. Amplified TCR beta CDR3 regions derived from RNA transcripts. With the HTBI primer set, the TCR CDR3 went through a first round of RT-PCR. TCRdb reprocessed the multiplex PCR reads via MiXCR and lists one record per CDR3 protein. The sample lists 600,000 to 750,000 distinct CDR3 sequences; roughly a sixth were seen once. The sequenced sample was blood. Source of these receptors: a man between 45 and 60 years old with Graves' hyperthyroidism.

The chain combines TRBV20-1 with TRBJ2-3; 7 bases are shared with TRBD2. This CDR3 is built from 18 residues. J lost 1 base, V lost 7 bases, and 20 bases had no gene match. In germline, CDR1 is DFQATT, CDR2 SNEGSKA (reference sequence). Here the CDR3 DNA reads TGCAGTGTCCTGTCGGGCGGGGGTAACCGGTCGCGCACAGATACGCAGTATTTT. Protein product: CSVLSGGGNRSRTDTQYF.

This clonotype was found once. The chain joins TRBV12-3 or TRBV12-4 to TRBJ2-1, with 10 bases aligning to TRBD1. V shed 6 bases and J 1 base; nucleotides not matched to a gene: 18. The CDR3 length is 20 residues. The CDR3 region is CASRPNRQGANSRSYNEQFF. In DNA, the CDR3 is TGTGCCAGCAGACCCAACCGACAGGGGGCGAACTCAAGGTCCTACAATGAGCAGTTCTTC.

Only a few counts were recorded for this clonotype. The chain links TRBV7-8 to TRBJ2-7; 9 bases match TRBD1. This CDR3 has 14 residues. The germline CDR1 and CDR2 sequences are SGHVS and FQNEAQ. The junction had 8 bases not matched to a gene; V was cut back by 5 bases and J by 6 bases. The CDR3 nucleotides read TGTGCCAGCAGCCGCAACAGGGGGCTCGGCGAGCAGTACTTC. It codes for CASSRNRGLGEQYF.

This clonotype showed up just once. This rearrangement joins TRBV7-9 to TRBJ1-6; no definite D call. The CDR3 covers 14 residues. Looked up from germline, CDR1 is SEHNR and CDR2 is FQNEAQ (reference sequence). Deletions cut 4 bases from V and 10 bases from J, with 14 bases between. CDR3 sequence (DNA): TGTGCCAGCAGCTCCTCATCACAGAGGTCACCCCTCCACTTT. Residues: CASSSSSQRSPLHF.

About this clonotype: The junction shows a germline mismatch at one end, possibly a read error. CDR3 coding DNA: TGCGCCAGCAGCTTGGCCCAGGACAGAGAGACCCAGTACTTC. It translates to CASSLAQDRETQYF. The chain carries TRBV7-9 and TRBJ2-5; TRBD1 is a possible D gene (6 bases). Germline V CDR1 and CDR2: SEHNR, FQNEAQ (reference sequence). The CDR3 has 14 residues.

This clonotype was detected only a few times. This chain joins TRBV4-1 and TRBJ1-1, with D unclear. V gave up 4 bases and J gave up 5 bases, with 20 bases separating them. Germline V CDR1 and CDR2: MGHRA, YSYEKL. The CDR3 is 16 amino acids. The CDR3 region is CASSPDSSWEWTEAFF. As DNA, the CDR3 is TGCGCCAGCAGCCCAGACTCGTCGTGGGAGTGGACTGAAGCTTTCTTT.

At least ten counts were recorded for this clonotype. This chain connects TRBV2 to TRBJ2-1; 13 bases fit TRBD2. The CDR3 contains 18 residues. Looked up from germline, CDR1 is SNHLY and CDR2 is FYNNEI. J gave up 4 bases and V 4 bases, and 10 bases lay outside the gene matches. The CDR3 region is CASSGRDEGLAGYNEQFF. CDR3 nucleotides: TGTGCCAGCAGTGGGAGAGATGAGGGACTAGCGGGATACAATGAGCAGTTCTTC.